The next 24 T cell receptor beta chains were all read from a single sample in a study of blood T cell repertoires in COVID-19. The table came from immunoSEQ multiplex PCR; TCRdb's copy has only in-frame clones and leaves some out. The sample has about 360,000 clones; less than 90% are singletons. The sample was peripheral blood. These receptor sequences come from a woman aged 60-70 years with COVID-19, enrolled during active disease.

This sequence joins TRBV6-2 or TRBV6-3 and TRBJ1-5, with 7 bases fitting TRBD1. CDR1 and CDR2 from the germline V gene are MNHEY and SVGEGT. J gave up 0 bases and V 0 bases, and 11 bases lay outside the gene matches. The CDR3 extends over 19 amino acids. This CDR3 is CASSYSPVRTGDSNQPQHF. In DNA form, the CDR3 reads TGTGCCAGCAGTTACTCCCCCGTCCGTACAGGGGATAGCAATCAGCCCCAGCATTTT.

The V and J genes are TRBV11-3 and TRBJ2-7, with D perhaps TRBD2 (6 bases). Trimming cost V 6 bases and J 5 bases, with 20 bases left between them. CDR3 length: 15 residues. The germline V gene has CDR1 SGHNT and CDR2 YENEEA. The CDR3 sequence is CASSRPRAPGDEQYF. The CDR3 nucleotides read TGTGCCAGCAGTCGTCCCCGGGCCCCGGGGGACGAGCAGTACTTC.

This rearrangement joins TRBV25-1 to TRBJ1-2, with D unresolved. The CDR3 loop spans 15 amino acids. CDR1 is MGHDK, CDR2 SYGVNS, per germline. Trimming removed 3 bases at V and 0 bases at J, with 11 bases between. The chain's CDR3 is CASSDLGPSNYGYTF. CDR3 bases: TGTGCCAGCAGTGACCTTGGGCCTTCTAACTATGGCTACACCTTC.

The V gene is TRBV11-3, the J gene TRBJ1-4, with a weak D call TRBD1 (6 bases). Trimming left V 5 bases short and J 0 bases short, with 16 bases between. Germline V gene data show CDR1 as SGHNT and CDR2 as YENEEA. The CDR3 is made up of 17 amino acids. The CDR3 DNA reads TGTGCCAGCAGCGCACGACAGGCCTCCGCAACTAATGAAAAACTGTTTTTT. Residues: CASSARQASATNEKLFF.

The gene calls are TRBV2 and TRBJ1-2; tentatively, D is TRBD1 (6 bases). V was cut by 5 bases and J by 5 bases, with 15 bases left in between. Germline CDR1 is SNHLY and CDR2 is FYNNEI. CDR3 length: 14 amino acids. The CDR3 sequence is CASSRTGLGYGYTF. The CDR3, as DNA: TGTGCCAGCAGTCGAACAGGGCTAGGGTATGGCTACACCTTC.

This clone was counted only a few times. This rearrangement joins TRBV5-1 to TRBJ2-2, with 14 bases identical to TRBD2. The CDR3 is 17 amino acids. Losses at the gene ends were 3 bases for V and 5 bases for J; bases not matched to a gene: 6. CDR1 and CDR2 from the germline V gene are SGHRS and YFSETQ. In DNA form, the CDR3 reads TGCGCCAGCAGCTACGGACTAGCGGGGGGAAGTACCGGGGAGCTGTTTTTT. Protein product: CASSYGLAGGSTGELFF.

The chain is built from TRBV2 and TRBJ1-4; TRBD1 agrees at 9 bases. This CDR3 spans 13 amino acids. J was trimmed by 8 bases and V by 7 bases; bases with no gene match: 5. Germline lookup yields CDR1 SNHLY and CDR2 FYNNEI. The CDR3 region has the DNA TGTGCCAGCACACAGGGGGCGCAGGAAAAACTGTTTTTT. It translates to CASTQGAQEKLFF.

The V gene is TRBV4-3, the J gene TRBJ1-3; TRBD1 matches 8 bases. The CDR3 runs 16 residues. V gave up 4 bases and J gave up 2 bases; unmatched junction bases: 7. CDR1 is LGHNA and CDR2 is YSLEER in the germline V gene. CDR3 sequence reads: CASSRQSTGAGNTIYF. CDR3 nucleotides: TGCGCCAGCAGCCGACAATCGACAGGGGCTGGAAACACCATATATTTT.

The rearrangement uses TRBV5-1 and TRBJ2-3; 8 bases line up with TRBD1. The CDR3 spans 14 residues. V shed 4 bases, J shed 8 bases, and the junction held 9 bases outside the gene matches. CDR1 and CDR2 (germline): SGHRS, YFSETQ. CDR3 nucleotides: TGCGCCAGCAGCCTGGACAGGGTGGATGGTACGCAGTATTTT. The encoded protein is CASSLDRVDGTQYF.

The chain recombines TRBV9 with TRBJ1-2, with D perhaps TRBD1 (6 bases). The CDR3 extends over 14 amino acids. Germline CDR1 is SGDLS and CDR2 is YYNGEE. The V and J ends lost 4 bases and 2 bases respectively, with 12 bases between them. The CDR3 region is CASSTQTGNYGYTF. DNA of the CDR3: TGTGCCAGCAGCACTCAAACAGGGAACTATGGCTACACCTTC.

This clone was recorded a few times. V usage is TRBV4-3 and J usage is TRBJ2-5, with D possibly matching TRBD1 (7 bases). The CDR3 length is 16 residues. V lost 0 bases, J lost 4 bases, and 15 bases lay in between. The germline V gene has CDR1 LGHNA and CDR2 YSLEER. The CDR3 coding sequence is TGCGCCAGCAGCCAAGATTCGGGGGCAGGGGGAGAGACCCAGTACTTC. Protein: CASSQDSGAGGETQYF.

V gene TRBV19 combines with J gene TRBJ2-3, with D tentatively TRBD1 (5 bases). The ends were cut back, 5 bases at V and 0 bases at J, with 12 bases in the middle. CDR1 and CDR2 from the germline V gene are LNHDA and SQIVND (reference sequence). The CDR3 length is 15 residues. The DNA of the CDR3 is TGTGCCAGTAGTGTACGACAGCCTAGCACAGATACGCAGTATTTT. It codes for CASSVRQPSTDTQYF.

CDR3 loop: CASSDSPGGIGSEKLFF. CDR3 bases: TGTGCCAGCAGCGACTCTCCGGGGGGGATCGGAAGTGAAAAACTGTTTTTT. V is TRBV9 and J is TRBJ1-4, with a tentative D call TRBD1 (5 bases). V gave up 3 bases and J gave up 7 bases, with 22 bases separating them. The CDR3 is 17 residues long. The germline CDR1 and CDR2 sequences are SGDLS and YYNGEE.

The chain carries TRBV2 and TRBJ2-7, with 9 bases aligning to TRBD1. The ends lost 4 bases at V and 2 bases at J; junction bases unmatched: 0. Germline loops: CDR1 SNHLY, CDR2 FYNNEI. The CDR3 covers 13 residues. This chain's CDR3 is CASSGTGAYEQYF. In DNA form, the CDR3 reads TGTGCCAGCAGTGGGACAGGGGCCTACGAGCAGTACTTC.

V gene TRBV6-5 combines with J gene TRBJ1-2; 8 bases fit TRBD1. V trimming: 7 bases; J trimming: 6 bases; junction bases outside the gene matches: 7. Germline V gene lookup returns CDR1 MNHEY and CDR2 SVGAGI. The CDR3 is 13 amino acids. The CDR3 coding sequence is TGTGCCAGCAAAGGCGCAGGGGGCCATGGCTACACCTTC. It specifies CASKGAGGHGYTF.

The rearrangement joins TRBV19 to TRBJ1-2; the match to TRBD1 covers 7 bases. Trimming took 5 bases from V and 1 from J; bases not matched to a gene: 13. The CDR3 is 17 amino acids. The germline gives CDR1 LNHDA, CDR2 SQIVND (reference sequence). The DNA of the CDR3 is TGTGCCAGTAGTCTCCGGGACAGCGGCTATATTAACTATGGCTACACCTTC. Protein: CASSLRDSGYINYGYTF.

V is TRBV19 and J is TRBJ1-2, with 7 bases matching TRBD1. V gave up 10 bases and J gave up 6 bases; unmatched junction bases: 8. The CDR3 covers 12 residues. CDR1 and CDR2 from the germline V gene are LNHDA and SQIVND (reference sequence). The chain's CDR3 is CATEDRKDGYTF. In DNA form, the CDR3 reads TGTGCCACCGAGGACAGGAAAGATGGCTACACCTTC. Combining the CDR3 with reference TRBV19 and TRBJ1-2 gives the whole variable domain DGGITQSPKYLFRKEGQNVTLSCEQNLNHDAMYWYRQDPGQGLRLIYYSQIVNDFQKGDIAEGYSVSREKKESFPLTVTSAQKNPTAFYLCATEDRKDGYTFGSGTRLTVV.

The rearrangement links TRBV7-3 to TRBJ2-3; D might be TRBD2 (6 bases). The ends were cut back, 2 bases at V and 2 bases at J, with 8 bases in the middle. From germline, CDR1 is SGHTA and CDR2 FQGTGA. This CDR3 has 14 residues. CDR3 nucleotide sequence: TGTGCCAGCAGCTTAGCGGGGTACACAGATACGCAGTATTTT. As protein: CASSLAGYTDTQYF. The full variable domain, its missing parts supplied by reference TRBV7-3 and TRBJ2-3, is GAGVSQTPSNKVTEKGKYVELRCDPISGHTALYWYRQSLGQGPEFLIYFQGTGAADDSGLPNDRFFAVRPEGSVSTLKIQRTERGDSAVYLCASSLAGYTDTQYFGPGTRLTVL.

The chain has TRBV5-1 and TRBJ2-1; the D gene is possibly TRBD2 (6 bases). CDR1 is SGHRS and CDR2 is YFSETQ in the germline V gene. Trimming pared 5 bases from V and 4 bases from J, leaving 13 bases between. The CDR3 runs 14 residues. In DNA, the CDR3 is TGCGCCAGCAGGGTAGCGGAGGAATACAATGAGCAGTTCTTC. Protein: CASRVAEEYNEQFF.

The chain is built from TRBV7-9 and TRBJ2-2; TRBD1 matches 7 bases. Germline assignment: CDR1 SEHNR and CDR2 FQNEAQ (reference sequence). The CDR3 runs 13 residues. Trimming removed 5 bases from V and 6 bases from J; junction bases left unmatched: 3. CDR3 protein: CASSGTGAGELFF. CDR3 sequence (DNA): TGTGCCAGCAGCGGAACAGGGGCCGGGGAGCTGTTTTTT.

V usage is TRBV6-5 and J usage is TRBJ1-5, with D tentatively TRBD1 (5 bases). Germline CDR1 reads MNHEY; CDR2 reads SVGAGI. V was clipped by 2 bases and J by 2 bases, with 10 bases between them. The length of the CDR3 is 15 residues. Here the CDR3 reads CASSYRGFGNQPQHF. CDR3 in DNA: TGTGCCAGCAGTTACCGGGGGTTCGGCAATCAGCCCCAGCATTTT.

A word on this clone: Other DNA sequences in this sample translate to the same CDR3. The genes are TRBV7-3 and TRBJ2-1; TRBD2 might be the D (7 bases). Germline loops: CDR1 SGHTA, CDR2 FQGTGA. V was pared by 5 bases and J by 4 bases, with 18 bases between. The CDR3 spans 16 residues. CDR3 residues: CASSRGGGGRYNEQFF. The DNA for the CDR3 is TGTGCCAGCAGCCGGGGTGGGGGGGGCCGGTACAATGAGCAGTTCTTC. The variable domain in full, with the rest retrieved from reference TRBV7-3 and TRBJ2-1, is GAGVSQTPSNKVTEKGKYVELRCDPISGHTALYWYRQSLGQGPEFLIYFQGTGAADDSGLPNDRFFAVRPEGSVSTLKIQRTERGDSAVYLCASSRGGGGRYNEQFFGPGTRLTVL.

CDR3 nucleotide sequence: TGTGCCAGCAGCCGATTCTCGGACAGGGTAATAAATGGCTACACCTTC. It encodes CASSRFSDRVINGYTF. The gene calls are TRBV4-2 and TRBJ1-2; 8 bases fit TRBD1. Germline loops: CDR1 LGHNA, CDR2 YNFKEQ. The CDR3 covers 16 residues. The V gene end was trimmed by 4 bases and the J gene end by 6 bases; junction bases not matched to a gene: 13.

The chain combines TRBV3-1 (or the pseudogene TRBV3-2) with TRBJ1-3; 9 bases are shared with TRBD1. CDR1 is LGHDT, CDR2 YNNKEL, per germline (reference sequence). The trim removed 3 bases at V and 2 bases at J, leaving 17 bases unmatched. The CDR3 sequence is 20 residues long. CDR3 loop: CASSHLRGLQGAITGNTIYF. In DNA form, the CDR3 reads TGTGCCAGCAGCCACCTCAGAGGGCTACAGGGGGCAATCACTGGAAACACCATATATTTT.